The 26 T cell receptor beta chains below all came from one sample that was sequenced in a study of T cell changes during pregnancy in multiple sclerosis. Only in-frame clones appear in the TCRdb table, and some are missing; sequencing was by immunoSEQ multiplex PCR. The sample carries more than 100,000 clones, 92% recorded once. The input for sequencing was peripheral blood, taken after pregnancy. The source is a female donor with multiple sclerosis, enrolled in a pregnancy study.

The CDR3 sequence: CASSLDGGRAIDTQYF. The CDR3 DNA sequence: TGCGCCAGCAGCTTGGATGGCGGGAGGGCCATAGATACGCAGTATTTT. The genes are TRBV5-1 and TRBJ2-3; TRBD2 matches at 9 bases. The V gene's germline CDR1 is SGHRS and CDR2 YFSETQ. CDR3 length: 16 residues. After removal of 0 bases from V and 5 bases from J, the junction contained 7 bases not matched to a gene.

The chain employs TRBV9 and TRBJ2-3; 10 bases are shared with TRBD2. The CDR3 contains 15 residues. Trimming at V came to 0 bases and at J to 6 bases, leaving 4 bases not matched to a gene. CDR1 and CDR2 (germline): SGDLS, YYNGEE. The DNA of the CDR3 is TGTGCCAGCAGCGTAGAGCGGGGGGGTGGCGATACGCAGTATTTT. Translating it yields CASSVERGGGDTQYF.

The chain employs TRBV29-1 and TRBJ2-7; 7 bases agree with TRBD2. The V gene end was trimmed by 6 bases and the J gene end by 1 base; junction bases not matched to a gene: 9. Germline V lookup: CDR1 SQVTM, CDR2 ANQGSEA. The CDR3 runs to 14 residues. CDR3 protein: CSVGRAGRSYEQYF. DNA of the CDR3: TGCAGCGTAGGGAGGGCAGGGAGGTCCTACGAGCAGTACTTC.

The rearrangement links TRBV28 to TRBJ1-3; 7 bases match TRBD1. J was trimmed by 4 bases and V by 3 bases; bases with no gene match: 3. The CDR3 loop spans 14 amino acids. Looked up from germline, CDR1 is MDHEN and CDR2 is SYDVKM. The CDR3 region has the DNA TGTGCCAGCAGTTTTGGGGGACAGGGAAACACCATATATTTT. This translates into CASSFGGQGNTIYF.

V is TRBV9 and J is TRBJ1-3, with D maybe TRBD1 (5 bases). V lost 2 bases and J 0 bases, leaving 15 bases between the germline ends. CDR3 length equals 17 residues. CDR1 and CDR2 from the germline V gene are SGDLS and YYNGEE. The CDR3 sequence is CASSVGGAPSSGNTIYF. The CDR3 DNA follows: TGTGCCAGCAGCGTCGGAGGGGCTCCTTCCTCTGGAAACACCATATATTTT.

Here the CDR3 reads CASSPLRTVMNTEAFF. The CDR3 coding sequence is TGTGCCAGCTCACCGCTAAGGACAGTTATGAACACTGAAGCTTTCTTT. The gene calls are TRBV18 and TRBJ1-1, with D possibly matching TRBD1 (6 bases). The CDR3 is 16 amino acids. Trimming cost V 3 bases and J 0 bases, with 14 bases left between them. Germline V gene sequence: CDR1 KGHSH, CDR2 LQKENI.

The chain is built from TRBV13 and TRBJ1-4; 11 bases fit TRBD1. Germline-derived CDR1 and CDR2 are PRHDT and FYEKMQ (reference sequence). The CDR3 totals 16 residues. The V segment lost 4 bases and the J segment 4 bases; nucleotides outside the gene matches: 5. The CDR3 loop is CASSSGQGAGNEKLFF. The CDR3 bases are TGTGCCAGCAGCTCCGGACAGGGGGCGGGTAATGAAAAACTGTTTTTT. Drawing the rest from reference TRBV13 and TRBJ1-4, the complete variable domain is AAGVIQSPRHLIKEKRETATLKCYPIPRHDTVYWYQQGPGQDPQFLISFYEKMQSDKGSIPDRFSAQQFSDYHSELNMSSLELGDSALYFCASSSGQGAGNEKLFFGSGTQLSVL.

This chain links TRBV11-2 with TRBJ2-1, with TRBD1 matching 7 bases. Per germline, CDR1 SGHAT and CDR2 FQNNGV. V lost 5 bases and J lost 5; bases outside the gene matches: 9. There are 15 residues in the CDR3. CDR3 protein: CASSPIGTANNEQFF. In DNA, the CDR3 is TGTGCCAGCAGCCCAATAGGGACAGCGAACAATGAGCAGTTCTTC.

This clone was seen only once. The V call is TRBV19, the J call TRBJ1-4; a possible D gene is TRBD1 (5 bases). This CDR3 contains 14 residues. Trimming stripped 5 bases from V and 7 bases from J, with 14 bases between. The germline V gene encodes CDR1 LNHDA and CDR2 SQIVND (reference sequence). In DNA, the CDR3 is TGTGCCAGTAGTCGTCGTGGGGGAGGTGAAAAACTGTTTTTT. This translates into CASSRRGGGEKLFF.

This clone was seen a single time. This chain links TRBV16 with TRBJ1-1; D is undetermined. V lost 6 bases and J lost 0, with 8 bases in between. CDR3 length: 13 amino acids. The germline V gene has CDR1 KGHSY and CDR2 FQNENV. The CDR3 sequence: CASSHQVNTEAFF. In DNA, the CDR3 is TGTGCCAGCAGTCATCAGGTGAACACTGAAGCTTTCTTT.

The rearrangement links TRBV6-1 to TRBJ1-4, with D possibly matching TRBD1 (5 bases). V lost 6 bases and J 1 base, leaving 9 bases between the germline ends. The CDR3 has 14 amino acids. CDR1 is MNHNS and CDR2 is SASEGT in the germline V gene. DNA of the CDR3: TGTGCCAGCAGATATGGACAAACTAATGAAAAACTGTTTTTT. It encodes CASRYGQTNEKLFF.

The V call is TRBV30, the J call TRBJ2-3, with D possibly being TRBD2 (6 bases). The germline V gene encodes CDR1 GTSNPN and CDR2 SVGIG (reference sequence). V dropped 1 base and J dropped 6 bases, with 17 bases sitting between them. There are 15 residues in the CDR3. CDR3 bases: TGTGCCTGGAGTGAGGGACTTCTGCCGGGGGATACGCAGTATTTT. Its protein is CAWSEGLLPGDTQYF.

The genes are TRBV4-2 and TRBJ1-1, with D unresolved. The germline V gene encodes CDR1 LGHNA and CDR2 YNFKEQ. The CDR3 is 15 residues long. Trimming pared 0 bases from V and 6 bases from J, leaving 14 bases between. CDR3 DNA sequence: TGTGCCAGCAGCCAAGAGAAGGCAGTCAGGCCTGAAGCTTTCTTT. It is translated as CASSQEKAVRPEAFF.

The chain recombines TRBV5-1 with TRBJ2-4; 7 bases are shared with TRBD1. Per the germline V gene, CDR1 is SGHRS and CDR2 is YFSETQ. V shed 2 bases, J shed 5 bases, and the junction held 1 base outside the gene matches. CDR3 size: 13 residues. In DNA form, the CDR3 reads TGCGCCAGCAGCTTAGGACAGGAAAACATTCAGTACTTC. Its protein product is CASSLGQENIQYF.

This clone has just one count. The chain couples TRBV27 to TRBJ2-7, with 8 bases matching TRBD2. CDR3 length: 14 amino acids. Germline V gene sequence: CDR1 MNHEY, CDR2 SMNVEV (reference sequence). The V segment lost 6 bases and the J segment 3 bases; nucleotides outside the gene matches: 7. This CDR3 is CASSFSGIVYEQYF. The CDR3 DNA follows: TGTGCCAGCAGCTTTAGCGGGATTGTCTACGAGCAGTACTTC.

The gene calls are TRBV13 and TRBJ2-7; 8 bases agree with TRBD2. Germline loops: CDR1 PRHDT, CDR2 FYEKMQ (reference sequence). This CDR3 contains 14 residues. J was trimmed by 2 bases and V by 4 bases; bases with no gene match: 4. The CDR3, as DNA: TGTGCCAGCAGCTCCGTAGCGGGGCCCTACGAGCAGTACTTC. It encodes CASSSVAGPYEQYF.

The CDR3 here is CASGSSGRTDTQYF. The DNA of the CDR3 is TGTGCCAGCGGCAGCTCGGGTCGGACAGATACGCAGTATTTT. The rearrangement joins TRBV28 to TRBJ2-3; D is unresolved. The ends were cut back, 8 bases at V and 3 bases at J, with 15 bases in the middle. The CDR3 totals 14 residues. Germline CDR1 and CDR2: MDHEN and SYDVKM.

The chain joins TRBV28 to TRBJ2-1; D possibly corresponds to TRBD2 (6 bases). The CDR3 totals 13 residues. CDR1 is MDHEN and CDR2 is SYDVKM in the germline V gene. V was shortened by 3 bases and J by 4 bases, with 7 bases between the two germline ends. The CDR3 sequence: CASSFREYNEQFF. Written as DNA, the CDR3 is TGTGCCAGCAGTTTTCGGGAGTACAATGAGCAGTTCTTC.

The gene calls are TRBV6-5 and TRBJ2-7; D perhaps matches TRBD2 (6 bases). The V gene lost 0 bases and the J gene lost 6 bases, with 12 bases spanning the gap. This CDR3 contains 14 residues. Germline loops: CDR1 MNHEY, CDR2 SVGAGI. CDR3 region: CASSYSGLPLEQYF. CDR3 DNA sequence: TGTGCCAGCAGTTACTCGGGACTTCCACTCGAGCAGTACTTC.

V gene TRBV19 combines with J gene TRBJ2-1, with 7 bases aligning to TRBD1. The J segment lost 7 bases and the V segment lost 6 bases, leaving 6 bases of the junction unmatched. The CDR3 has 13 amino acids. Germline CDR1 reads LNHDA; CDR2 reads SQIVND (reference sequence). The DNA of the CDR3 is TGTGCCAGTAGGGGGACAGTCCAGAATGAGCAGTTCTTC. Translated, it gives CASRGTVQNEQFF.

This chain links TRBV5-4 with TRBJ1-1; 8 bases agree with TRBD1. Unmatched junction bases numbered 4, after V lost 5 bases and J lost 7 bases. Germline CDR1 reads SGHNT; CDR2 reads YYREEE (reference sequence). This CDR3 spans 12 amino acids. This chain's CDR3 is CASSFGQGEAFF. CDR3 coding DNA: TGTGCCAGCAGTTTTGGACAGGGTGAAGCTTTCTTT.

The genes are TRBV6-5 and TRBJ2-1; D is ambiguous. Germline lookup yields CDR1 MNHEY and CDR2 SVGAGI. V was cut by 0 bases and J by 7 bases, with 4 bases left in between. The CDR3 covers 12 residues. CDR3 bases: TGTGCCAGCAGTTACTCGAGGAATGAGCAGTTCTTC. This gives the protein CASSYSRNEQFF.

A word on this clone: One junction end does not reproduce the germline sequence, and a read error may be involved. This rearrangement joins TRBV9 to TRBJ2-5; no definite D call. This CDR3 region has 8 residues. The germline CDR1 and CDR2 sequences are SGDLS and YYNGEE. CDR3 sequence: CASSPLDF. The CDR3 region has the DNA TGTGCCAGCAGCCCGCTAGACTTC. Complete variable domain (other parts from reference TRBV9 and TRBJ2-5): DSGVTQTPKHLITATGQRVTLRCSPRSGDLSVYWYQQSLDQGLQFLIQYYNGEERAKGNILERFSAQQFPDLHSELNLSSLELGDSALYFCASSPLDFGPGTRLLVL.

The CDR3, as DNA: TGTGCCAGCATCGGGACTAGCGGGTACAATGAGCAGTTCTTC. Translated: CASIGTSGYNEQFF. The V and J genes are TRBV21-1 and TRBJ2-1; the table's D gene call, TRBD2, was not cross checked with the DNA. TRBV21-1 is deemed a pseudogene. This CDR3 has 14 amino acids.

Here the CDR3 reads CASSSQGDRPYEQYF. The CDR3 coding sequence is TGTGCCAGCAGCAGCCAGGGGGATAGGCCCTACGAGCAGTACTTC. The V and J genes are TRBV6-5 and TRBJ2-7, with 7 bases lining up with TRBD1. The germline CDR1 and CDR2 sequences are MNHEY and SVGAGI. The CDR3 covers 15 residues. J was trimmed by 2 bases and V by 6 bases; bases with no gene match: 10.

V and J are TRBV7-9 and TRBJ1-2; weak D call: TRBD1 (6 bases). This CDR3 is built from 14 residues. Germline CDR1 and CDR2: SEHNR and FQNEAQ (reference sequence). V lost 2 bases and J lost 6, with 13 bases in between. DNA for the CDR3: TGTGCCAGCAGCTTAACGGGGGGCTTGGATGGCTACACCTTC. Translating gives CASSLTGGLDGYTF.